The clone carrying this TCR beta chain came up once. The CDR3 is 15 residues long. V lost 2 bases and J 4 bases, leaving 15 bases between the germline ends. In germline, CDR1 is KGHSY, CDR2 FQNENV. Method: immunoSEQ multiplex PCR; TCRdb's copy keeps in-frame clones and lacks some. The table has some 260,000 clones, 85% to 95% seen once; the top ten hold 1.9%. These data come from a study of blood T cell repertoires in COVID-19. About the research overall: The analysed material was cDNA or gDNA that came from T cells, B-cell-depleted T cells, or PBMCs.

Participants, roughly 18 to 100 years old, spanned 24 US areas. Participants reported their clinical history, and cohort assignment relied on those reports. The receptor comes from a woman aged 18-30 years who had recovered from COVID-19. Input material: PBMCs or T cells enriched from blood (not recorded which). V is TRBV16 and J is TRBJ2-7; D is possibly TRBD2 (6 bases). CDR3 DNA sequence: TGTGCCAGCAGCCAACCGGACTCTGCGGGGTACGAGCAGTACTTC. Translated, it gives CASSQPDSAGYEQYF.